This T cell receptor (beta chain) is from a study of regulatory T cells in long-lasting Graves disease. Across the study: Over 5 years on antithyroid drugs plus positive TSH receptor antibodies marked Graves' disease as persistent.

This clonotype appeared many times. Its antigen is undetermined. The time point denotes: persistent/refractory GD, antithyroid drugs over 5 years with positive TRAb. Construction of the TCR library relied on RNA isolated from PBMCs. Researchers made TCR beta libraries by using iRepertoire HTBI primers and running Arm-PCR on CDR3 regions. A single record per CDR3 protein comes from TCRdb applying MiXCR to the multiplex PCR reads. The table lists approximately 360,000 distinct CDR3 sequences, 20% to 25% of them singletons. Study findings and constraints: The study examined only peripheral blood, not thyroid tissue. Persistent patients shared more public clonotypes (approximately 2,700) than newly diagnosed patients (around 1,000).

Sequencing was performed on peripheral blood mononuclear cells (PBMCs), taken when the disease was refractory, from a patient treated with antithyroid drugs. The receptor was derived from a woman in her 40s with Graves disease.

The DNA for the CDR3 is TGCAGTGCTTCGACTTTCTACGAGCAGTACTTC. This translates into CSASTFYEQYF. The chain has TRBV20-1 and TRBJ2-7; D remains ambiguous. V was pared by 5 bases and J by 3 bases, with 8 bases between. The CDR3 length is 11 residues. Germline CDR1 DFQATT, CDR2 SNEGSKA (reference sequence).